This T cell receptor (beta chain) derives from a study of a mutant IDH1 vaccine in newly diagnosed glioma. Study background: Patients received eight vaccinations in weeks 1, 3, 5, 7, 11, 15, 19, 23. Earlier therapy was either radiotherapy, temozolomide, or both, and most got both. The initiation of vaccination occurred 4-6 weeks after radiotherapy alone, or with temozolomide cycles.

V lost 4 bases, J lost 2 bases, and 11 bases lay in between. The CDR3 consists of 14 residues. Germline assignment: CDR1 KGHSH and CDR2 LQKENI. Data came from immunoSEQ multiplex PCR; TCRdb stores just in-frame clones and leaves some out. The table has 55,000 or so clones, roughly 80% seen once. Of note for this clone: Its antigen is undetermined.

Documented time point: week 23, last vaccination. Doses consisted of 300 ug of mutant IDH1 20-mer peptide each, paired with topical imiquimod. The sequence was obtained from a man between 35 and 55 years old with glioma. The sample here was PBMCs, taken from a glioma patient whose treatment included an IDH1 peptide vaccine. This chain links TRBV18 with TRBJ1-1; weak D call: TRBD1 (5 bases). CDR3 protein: CASSRQGVNTEAFF. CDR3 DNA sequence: TGTGCCAGCTCACGGCAGGGCGTAAACACTGAAGCTTTCTTT.